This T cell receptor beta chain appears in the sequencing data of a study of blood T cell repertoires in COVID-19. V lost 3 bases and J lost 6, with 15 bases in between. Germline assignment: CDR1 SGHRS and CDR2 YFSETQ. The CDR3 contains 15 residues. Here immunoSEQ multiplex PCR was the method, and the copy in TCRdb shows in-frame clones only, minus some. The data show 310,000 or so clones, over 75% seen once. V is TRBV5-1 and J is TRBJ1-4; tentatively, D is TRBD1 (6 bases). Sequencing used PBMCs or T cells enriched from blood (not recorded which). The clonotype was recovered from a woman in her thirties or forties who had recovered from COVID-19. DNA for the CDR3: TGCGCCAGCAGCTCAACAGGGCCCGCGGATGAAAAACTGTTTTTT. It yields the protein CASSSTGPADEKLFF.